The rows below give T cell receptor beta chains drawn from one sample of a study of human T cells and chemical hapten exposure. One entry per CDR3 protein, called by TCRdb with MiXCR from the RACE reads. Of around 42,000 distinct CDR3 sequences listed, approximately 3.5% were seen once; the top ten hold about 6.9%. This specimen consisted of whole blood, obtained in connection with sensitization to the hapten diphenylcyclopropenone (DPC). Source of these receptors: a man in his forties with alopecia areata. Some clones in this sample may be carry-over from other donors' samples. The CDR3 runs from the conserved cysteine through the conserved F or W. A D gene is named only where the DNA matches it firmly. Rows may omit the clone size; those that give it use once, few, many or a size class.

j_gene | d_gene | v_gene | abundance | CDR3aa | CDR3nt
TRBJ1-2 | NA | TRBV12-3/TRBV12-4 | many | CASYSTNYGYTF | TGTGCCAGCTACAGTACTAACTATGGCTACACCTTC
TRBJ1-4 | NA | TRBV2 | many | CASSEMDEKLFF | TGTGCCAGCAGCGAAATGGATGAAAAACTGTTTTTT
TRBJ2-1 | TRBD2 | TRBV5-1 | many | CASSREGLREQFF | TGCGCCAGCAGTAGGGAGGGCCTACGTGAGCAGTTCTTC
TRBJ2-7 | TRBD2 | TRBV27 | many | CASSLRPGGASSYEQYF | TGTGCCAGCAGTTTAAGGCCGGGGGGGGCCTCCTCCTACGAGCAGTACTTC
TRBJ1-2 | NA | TRBV9 | many | CASSGPNTILNYGYTF | TGTGCCAGCAGCGGACCGAACACGATCCTGAACTATGGCTACACCTTC
TRBJ2-3 | NA | TRBV5-1 | many | CASSFEASSTDTQYF | TGCGCCAGCAGCTTCGAAGCGTCGAGCACAGATACGCAGTATTTT
TRBJ2-3 | NA | TRBV6-5 | many | CASSYSGGRTDTQYF | TGTGCCAGCAGTTACTCGGGGGGCCGCACAGATACGCAGTATTTT
TRBJ2-7 | NA | TRBV2 | many | CASSEGGLGSYEQYF | TGTGCCAGCAGTGAAGGAGGGCTGGGCTCCTACGAGCAGTACTTC
TRBJ1-1 | NA | TRBV28 | many | CASTDVRSEAFF | TGTGCCAGCACTGACGTAAGGAGTGAAGCTTTCTTT
TRBJ2-1 | NA | TRBV20-1 | many | CSAHGQRFGNEQFF | TGCAGTGCTCACGGACAGAGGTTCGGCAATGAGCAGTTCTTC
TRBJ2-5 | TRBD2 | TRBV4-3 | many | CASSQNLAGGGETQYF | TGCGCCAGCAGCCAGAATTTAGCGGGAGGTGGAGAGACCCAGTACTTC
TRBJ2-6 | TRBD2 | TRBV2 | many | CASSGGTSGRSGANVLTF | TGTGCCAGCAGTGGCGGGACTAGCGGCCGCTCTGGGGCCAACGTCCTGACTTTC
TRBJ2-3 | TRBD2 | TRBV7-2 | many | CASRELAGGADTQYF | TGTGCCAGCAGAGAACTAGCGGGAGGAGCAGATACGCAGTATTTT
TRBJ2-4 | TRBD1 | TRBV6-6 | many | CASSSGTGAFLAKNIQYF | TGTGCCAGCAGTTCGGGGACAGGGGCCTTTCTAGCCAAAAACATTCAGTACTTC
TRBJ2-7 | NA | TRBV6-6 | many | CASSLSGGTKDYEQYF | TGTGCCAGCAGTCTCTCCGGTGGGACGAAAGACTACGAGCAGTACTTC
TRBJ2-7 | TRBD1 | TRBV20-1 | few | CSARDQTGGRYEQYF | TGCAGTGCTAGAGATCAAACAGGGGGCCGCTACGAGCAGTACTTC
TRBJ2-7 | NA | TRBV20-1 | many | CSGLRLWPYEQYF | TGCAGTGGCCTCCGGCTTTGGCCCTACGAGCAGTACTTC
TRBJ1-4 | NA | TRBV12-3/TRBV12-4 | many | CASSLASSEKLFF | TGTGCCAGCAGTTTAGCCAGTTCCGAAAAACTGTTTTTT
TRBJ2-4 | TRBD1 | TRBV20-1 | many | CSAADRNWGIQYF | TGCAGTGCTGCGGACAGGAACTGGGGCATTCAGTACTTC
TRBJ2-1 | TRBD2 | TRBV3-1 | many | CASRELAGDGNEQFF | TGTGCCAGCAGGGAGCTAGCGGGAGATGGCAATGAGCAGTTCTTC
TRBJ2-4 | TRBD1 | TRBV6-1 | few | CASSQSWDRVDIQYF | TGTGCCAGCAGCCAAAGCTGGGACAGGGTAGACATTCAGTACTTC
TRBJ2-3 | TRBD2 | TRBV5-6 | many | CASSLEASGPLVGTDTQYF | TGTGCCAGCAGCTTGGAGGCTAGCGGGCCCCTGGTGGGCACAGATACGCAGTATTTT
TRBJ1-4 | NA | TRBV30 | many | CAWSVIATNEKLFF | TGTGCCTGGAGTGTAATAGCAACTAATGAAAAACTGTTTTTT
TRBJ1-1 | TRBD1 | TRBV28 | many | CASSSPSTGDRTEAFF | TGTGCCAGCAGTTCGCCCTCGACAGGGGACCGGACTGAAGCTTTCTTT
TRBJ1-1 | TRBD1 | TRBV9 | many | CASSPRQGENTEAFF | TGTGCCAGCAGCCCCCGCCAGGGGGAGAACACTGAAGCTTTCTTT
TRBJ2-1 | NA | TRBV5-1 | many | CASSIGVQSNEQFF | TGCGCCAGCAGCATCGGAGTACAGAGCAATGAGCAGTTCTTC
TRBJ2-1 | NA | TRBV15 | many | CATSRDLPDSYNEQFF | TGTGCCACCAGCAGAGATCTCCCTGATTCCTACAATGAGCAGTTCTTC
TRBJ2-7 | TRBD2 | TRBV6-2/TRBV6-3 | many | CASSYPLWREAVYEQYF | TGTGCCAGCAGTTACCCCCTCTGGCGGGAGGCGGTCTACGAGCAGTACTTC
TRBJ1-1 | NA | TRBV9 | many | CASSVEGTTGKAEAFF | TGTGCCAGCAGCGTAGAGGGAACAACAGGGAAGGCTGAAGCTTTCTTT
TRBJ1-4 | NA | TRBV20-1 | many | CSASDIRANEKLFF | TGCAGTGCTAGCGATATAAGAGCCAATGAAAAACTGTTTTTT
TRBJ2-1 | NA | TRBV7-6 | many | CASSKATSFYNEQFF | TGTGCCAGCAGCAAAGCCACTAGCTTCTACAATGAGCAGTTCTTC
TRBJ2-1 | TRBD2 | TRBV7-8 | many | CASSLATSGSSEQFF | TGTGCCAGCAGCTTAGCGACTAGCGGGAGCAGTGAGCAGTTCTTC
TRBJ1-1 | NA | TRBV5-1 | NA | CASSFEGNTEAFF | TGCGCCAGCAGCTTCGAGGGGAACACTGAAGCTTTCTTT
TRBJ2-7 | NA | TRBV29-1 | many | CSVEGSGASSYEQYF | TGCAGCGTTGAAGGGTCGGGAGCGTCTTCCTACGAGCAGTACTTC
TRBJ2-1 | NA | TRBV20-1 | many | CSARLGYSYNEQFF | TGCAGTGCTAGATTGGGCTATTCCTACAATGAGCAGTTCTTC
TRBJ2-7 | TRBD2 | TRBV7-8 | many | CASSPGLAFEQYF | TGTGCCAGCAGCCCTGGACTAGCCTTCGAGCAGTACTTC
TRBJ2-7 | NA | TRBV7-6 | many | CASSLDKYEQYF | TGTGCCAGCAGCTTAGATAAGTACGAGCAGTACTTC
TRBJ2-1 | TRBD2 | TRBV6-6 | NA | CASSYSGLAIMNEQFF | TGTGCCAGCAGTTACTCTGGACTAGCGATAATGAATGAGCAGTTCTTC
TRBJ2-3 | TRBD1 | TRBV2 | NA | CASSDLTGGTDTQYF | TGTGCCAGCAGTGATTTGACAGGGGGCACAGATACGCAGTATTTT